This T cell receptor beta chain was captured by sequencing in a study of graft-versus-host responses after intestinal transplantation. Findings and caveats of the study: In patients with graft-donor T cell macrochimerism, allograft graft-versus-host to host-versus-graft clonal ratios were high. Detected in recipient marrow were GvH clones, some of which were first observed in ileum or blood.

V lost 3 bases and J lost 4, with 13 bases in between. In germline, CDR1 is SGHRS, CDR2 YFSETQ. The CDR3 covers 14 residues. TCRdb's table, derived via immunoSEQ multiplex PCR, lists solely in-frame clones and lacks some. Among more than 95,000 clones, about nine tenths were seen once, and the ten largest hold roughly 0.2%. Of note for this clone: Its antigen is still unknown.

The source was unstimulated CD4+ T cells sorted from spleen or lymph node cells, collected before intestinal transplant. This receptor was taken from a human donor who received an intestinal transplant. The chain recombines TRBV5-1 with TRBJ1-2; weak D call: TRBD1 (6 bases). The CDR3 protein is CASSSGEGAYGYTF. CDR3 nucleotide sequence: TGCGCCAGCAGCTCAGGGGAAGGGGCCTATGGCTACACCTTC.